This T cell receptor beta chain was identified in a study of CD8 T cells in Susac syndrome. Study-level findings and limits: The study conceded that its TCR sequencing and HLA analysis involved relatively few individuals.

Sequencing of TCR beta covered CD8+ and CD4+ T cells obtained from blood. Isolation of CD8+ and CD4+ T cells was performed negatively, whereas enrichment of TEMRA cells was done by FACS. Germline loops: CDR1 GTSNPN, CDR2 SVGIG (reference sequence). The CDR3 contains 13 residues. V shed 1 base and J shed 4 bases, with 8 bases lying between them. As for this clonotype: Its matching antigen is unknown.

It was with random hexamers that roughly 0.45 to 1 ug RNA was reverse transcribed. TCR beta CDR3 was amplified by immunoSEQ covering 54 Vbeta and 13 Jbeta. TCRdb recomputed calls from the immunoSEQ multiplex PCR reads with MiXCR, one row per CDR3 protein. The table has approximately 210,000 distinct CDR3 sequences, 95% seen once; the top ten hold 0.095%. Sequenced: CD4+ T cells from PBMCs. This clonotype was obtained from a human donor with multiple sclerosis. This chain uses TRBV30 with TRBJ2-1, with D maybe TRBD1 (6 bases). The CDR3 reads CAWSAGTYNEQFF. The CDR3 DNA sequence: TGTGCCTGGAGTGCCGGGACATACAATGAGCAGTTCTTC.